This T cell receptor (beta chain) was recorded in a study of T cells in localized non-small cell lung cancer. Study results and limitations: Clonality of T cells reached its maximum in uninvolved adjacent lung, surpassing tumor. With higher T cell density in blood came longer overall survival.

CDR3 length: 13 residues. The germline CDR1 and CDR2 sequences are SGHNT and YENEEA. V dropped 2 bases and J dropped 2 bases, with 4 bases sitting between them. Libraries were prepared by immunoSEQ multiplex PCR; TCRdb keeps only in-frame clonotypes and omits some of them. Of 50,000 to 70,000 clones listed, approximately 91% are singletons. In its sample, this clone was seen a few times. Its antigen remains unidentified. The sequencing here drew on peripheral blood, taken before any cancer treatment. This clonotype was obtained from a man between 40 and 70 years old with stage I lung adenocarcinoma. The rearrangement joins TRBV11-3 to TRBJ2-1; no definite D call. The CDR3 nucleotides read TGTGCCAGCAGCTTATGGGCCTACAATGAGCAGTTCTTC. The encoded protein is CASSLWAYNEQFF.